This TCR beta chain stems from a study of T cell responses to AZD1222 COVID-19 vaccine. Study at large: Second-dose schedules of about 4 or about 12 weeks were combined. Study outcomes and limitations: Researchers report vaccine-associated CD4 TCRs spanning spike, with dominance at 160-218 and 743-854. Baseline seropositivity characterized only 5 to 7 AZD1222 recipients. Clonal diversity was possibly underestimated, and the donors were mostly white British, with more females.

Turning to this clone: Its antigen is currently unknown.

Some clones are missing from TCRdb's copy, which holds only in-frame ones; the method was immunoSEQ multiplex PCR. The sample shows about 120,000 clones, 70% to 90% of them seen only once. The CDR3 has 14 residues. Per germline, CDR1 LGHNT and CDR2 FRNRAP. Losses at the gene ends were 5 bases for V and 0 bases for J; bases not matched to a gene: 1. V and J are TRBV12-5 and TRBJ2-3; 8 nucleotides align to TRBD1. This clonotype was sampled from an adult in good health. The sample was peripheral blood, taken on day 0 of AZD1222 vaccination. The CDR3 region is CASGGDRSTDTQYF. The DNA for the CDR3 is TGTGCTAGTGGTGGGGACAGGAGCACAGATACGCAGTATTTT.